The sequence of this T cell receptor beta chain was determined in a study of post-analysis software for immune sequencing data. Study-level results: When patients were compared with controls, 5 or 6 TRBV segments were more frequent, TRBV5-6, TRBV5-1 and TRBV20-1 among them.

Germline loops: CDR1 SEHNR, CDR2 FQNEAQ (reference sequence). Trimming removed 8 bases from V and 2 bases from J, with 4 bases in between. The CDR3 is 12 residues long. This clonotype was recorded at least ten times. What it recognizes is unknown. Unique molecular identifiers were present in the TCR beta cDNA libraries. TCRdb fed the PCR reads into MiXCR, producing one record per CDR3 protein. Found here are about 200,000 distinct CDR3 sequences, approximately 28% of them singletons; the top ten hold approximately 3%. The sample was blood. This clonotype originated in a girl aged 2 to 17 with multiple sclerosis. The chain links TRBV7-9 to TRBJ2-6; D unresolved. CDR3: CASGTGANVLTF. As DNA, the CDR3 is TGTGCCAGCGGCACTGGGGCCAACGTCCTGACTTTC.